Each of the 20 T cell receptor beta chains below was sequenced from the same sample in a study of OX40 agonist ivuxolimab in advanced cancers. Clones were read by immunoSEQ multiplex PCR, and TCRdb kept only the in-frame ones, dropping some. Among some 34,000 clones listed, roughly 80% were seen once. The sequenced sample was CD4+ or CD8+ T cells sorted from blood, obtained in a trial of the OX40 agonist ivuxolimab. The receptors were gathered from an adult with an advanced solid tumor such as melanoma, head and neck, liver or kidney cancer.

This clone showed up many times. This chain joins TRBV27 and TRBJ2-1; D not certain. The CDR3 is 14 residues long. Germline V CDR1 and CDR2: MNHEY, SMNVEV (reference sequence). Deletions cut 3 bases from V and 4 bases from J, with 10 bases between. CDR3 in amino acids: CASSLKADYNEQFF. CDR3 DNA sequence: TGTGCCAGCAGTTTGAAGGCAGATTACAATGAGCAGTTCTTC.

The chain recombines TRBV4-1 with TRBJ2-1; D is perhaps TRBD2 (5 bases). This CDR3 is 15 amino acids long. Trimming took off 5 bases at V and 2 bases at J, with 13 bases between the two ends. Germline loops: CDR1 MGHRA, CDR2 YSYEKL. The CDR3 region is CASSSSPGTYNEQFF. In DNA form, the CDR3 reads TGCGCCAGCAGCTCGAGTCCCGGGACCTACAATGAGCAGTTCTTC.

The V call is TRBV7-9, the J call TRBJ2-7; 10 bases agree with TRBD1. This CDR3 region has 15 residues. Germline-derived CDR1 and CDR2 are SEHNR and FQNEAQ (reference sequence). V dropped 7 bases and J dropped 0; count of bases not matched to a gene: 6. The CDR3 DNA follows: TGTGCCAGCATGCCCCGGGACAGGGGCTCCTACGAGCAGTACTTC. Translated, it gives CASMPRDRGSYEQYF.

The chain links TRBV2 to TRBJ1-1, with 7 nucleotides matching TRBD1. There are 18 residues in the CDR3. Trimming removed 2 bases from V and 0 bases from J; junction bases left unmatched: 12. The V gene's germline CDR1 is SNHLY and CDR2 FYNNEI. The DNA of the CDR3 is TGTGCCAGCAGTGAACCGAACCTTAGACAGGGCCTGAACACTGAAGCTTTCTTT. Protein: CASSEPNLRQGLNTEAFF.

This clone was counted once. The V call is TRBV7-2, the J call TRBJ1-1, with D hard to call. The V end lost 1 base, the J end lost 4 bases, and 4 bases lay between the germline ends. CDR1 is SGHTA, CDR2 FQGNSA, per germline. The CDR3 spans 12 residues. CDR3: CASSLGRTEAFF. The CDR3 DNA sequence: TGTGCCAGCAGCTTAGGACGCACTGAAGCTTTCTTT.

V is TRBV29-1 and J is TRBJ2-7; perhaps TRBD2 as D (6 bases). V was pared by 4 bases and J by 6 bases, with 19 bases between. CDR1 SQVTM and CDR2 ANQGSEA come from the germline V gene. This CDR3 is 14 amino acids long. The CDR3 bases are TGCAGCGTTGGATCGGCATCCCTGGGGGGCGAGCAGTACTTC. Encoded protein: CSVGSASLGGEQYF.

This chain uses TRBV29-1 with TRBJ2-7; D gene uncertain. Per the germline V gene, CDR1 is SQVTM and CDR2 is ANQGSEA. This CDR3 has 13 amino acids. The V and J ends lost 5 bases and 4 bases respectively, with 15 bases between them. The CDR3 bases are TGCAGCGTTTGGGTCAGAAAGGGATACGAGCAGTACTTC. Protein: CSVWVRKGYEQYF.

This clone was seen only a few times. The V gene is TRBV5-1, the J gene TRBJ1-2; no clear D. The germline V gene has CDR1 SGHRS and CDR2 YFSETQ. Deletions cut 4 bases from V and 6 bases from J, with 10 bases between. CDR3 length: 12 residues. CDR3 in amino acids: CASSLSPDGYTF. The CDR3 DNA reads as TGCGCCAGCAGCCTAAGCCCGGATGGCTACACCTTC. Based on the CDR3 plus reference TRBV5-1 and TRBJ1-2, the full variable domain is KAGVTQTPRYLIKTRGQQVTLSCSPISGHRSVSWYQQTPGQGLQFLFEYFSETQRNKGNFPGRFSGRQFSNSRSEMNVSTLELGDSALYLCASSLSPDGYTFGSGTRLTVV.

The V call is TRBV2, the J call TRBJ2-1; no clear D. With 11 bases removed from V and 2 bases from J, the gap between germline ends came to 25 bases. This CDR3 region has 17 residues. Germline V gene sequence: CDR1 SNHLY, CDR2 FYNNEI. This CDR3 is CAWFVGPPDLTYNEQFF. CDR3 in DNA: TGTGCCTGGTTCGTAGGACCCCCGGACCTGACCTACAATGAGCAGTTCTTC.

The V call is TRBV6-5, the J call TRBJ2-1, with D perhaps TRBD1 (6 bases). Germline V CDR1 and CDR2: MNHEY, SVGAGI. V was pared by 0 bases and J by 6 bases, with 9 bases between. The CDR3 totals 14 residues. The CDR3 sequence: CASSYSLGGNEQFF. CDR3 sequence (DNA): TGTGCCAGCAGTTACTCGTTAGGGGGCAATGAGCAGTTCTTC.

This clone was counted once. The chain combines TRBV5-1 with TRBJ2-7, with 7 nucleotides matching TRBD1. CDR1 SGHRS and CDR2 YFSETQ come from the germline V gene. CDR3 size: 12 residues. Trimming took 3 bases from V and 7 from J; bases not matched to a gene: 4. CDR3 sequence reads: CASSYRQGEQYF. In nucleotides, the CDR3 is TGCGCCAGCAGCTATCGACAGGGAGAGCAGTACTTC.

Relative to its sample, this clone is large. The V and J genes are TRBV27 and TRBJ2-7; D gene uncertain. Trimming took off 3 bases at V and 5 bases at J, with 5 bases between the two ends. The CDR3 runs 11 residues. From germline, CDR1 is MNHEY and CDR2 SMNVEV (reference sequence). DNA for the CDR3: TGTGCCAGCAGTTTTCGCCACGAGCAGTACTTC. This sequence encodes CASSFRHEQYF.

This clone was recorded once. This chain links TRBV13 with TRBJ2-1; 10 nucleotides match TRBD2. The germline gives CDR1 PRHDT, CDR2 FYEKMQ (reference sequence). V gave up 2 bases and J gave up 7 bases; unmatched junction bases: 8. The CDR3 runs to 16 residues. CDR3 coding DNA: TGTGCCAGCAGCTTAAGGTCTAGCGGGAGTGGGAATGAGCAGTTCTTC. Amino acids: CASSLRSSGSGNEQFF.

The chain couples TRBV4-1 to TRBJ2-3; tentative D call: TRBD1 (5 bases). CDR1 and CDR2 from the germline V gene are MGHRA and YSYEKL. Trimming removed 1 base at V and 0 bases at J, with 5 bases between. The CDR3 spans 14 residues. CDR3 DNA: TGCGCCAGCAGCCAAGGACAGAGCACAGATACGCAGTATTTT. It codes for CASSQGQSTDTQYF.

J is TRBJ2-7 and V is TRBV28; D is undetermined. Germline CDR1 MDHEN, CDR2 SYDVKM. V dropped 6 bases and J dropped 0 bases, with 9 bases sitting between them. This CDR3 contains 13 residues. Written as DNA, the CDR3 is TGTGCCAGCAGCTCCGGCCTCTCCTACGAGCAGTACTTC. It translates to CASSSGLSYEQYF.

V gene TRBV11-2 combines with J gene TRBJ1-1; D may be TRBD1 (5 bases). CDR1 and CDR2 (germline): SGHAT, FQNNGV. Trimming pared 1 base from V and 4 bases from J, leaving 10 bases between. The CDR3 length is 14 residues. CDR3 in DNA: TGTGCCAGCAGCTTAGGGGGCGCGGGCACTGAAGCTTTCTTT. Its protein is CASSLGGAGTEAFF.

The table lists this clone with a few counts. The CDR3 nucleotides read TGTGCCAGCAGCTTGGGATCGACGGAACCCCAGCATTTT. It specifies CASSLGSTEPQHF. The chain employs TRBV5-4 and TRBJ1-5; no firm D call. In germline, CDR1 is SGHNT, CDR2 YYREEE (reference sequence). V was cut by 0 bases and J by 10 bases, with 11 bases left in between. CDR3 length: 13 amino acids.

This clone was observed a single time. The rearrangement uses TRBV5-1 and TRBJ2-1; 8 bases agree with TRBD2. This CDR3 region has 16 residues. Trimming took 4 bases from V and 2 from J; bases not matched to a gene: 8. CDR1 is SGHRS, CDR2 YFSETQ, per germline. CDR3 DNA: TGCGCCAGCAGCCGGGGGGTAGCGGGGACCTACAATGAGCAGTTCTTC. Translated: CASSRGVAGTYNEQFF.

This clone has just one count. The chain employs TRBV19 and TRBJ2-3; TRBD2 matches at 12 bases. The CDR3 is 15 residues long. With V trimmed by 6 bases and J by 6 bases, 7 bases remained unmatched. Germline values: CDR1 LNHDA, CDR2 SQIVND (reference sequence). This CDR3 reads CASSRTSGVRDTQYF. The CDR3, as DNA: TGTGCCAGTAGCCGGACTAGCGGGGTTCGCGATACGCAGTATTTT.

In this sample, this clone turned up once. This chain joins TRBV21-1 and TRBJ1-2. TRBV21-1 is listed as a pseudogene. The CDR3 length is 14 residues. The chain's CDR3 is CASSKALVPLGYTF. In DNA form, the CDR3 reads TGTGCCAGCAGCAAAGCGCTAGTCCCCCTGGGCTACACCTTC.